This T cell receptor beta chain was retrieved from a study of shared clonotypes between healthy human individuals. Findings and limits, study-wide: Only blood was sampled, and tissue TCR repertoires likely differ from blood ones.

Original methodology: From ImmunoSEQ came sequences covering only the junction and carrying no quality scores, so filtering differed. Sequenced by immunoSEQ multiplex PCR; TCRdb stores in-frame clones only, minus some. That table furnishes V, J and clone size, whereas the DNA furnished D and trimming. The table lists approximately 2,000,000 clones, about nine tenths of them singletons. HIV-negative, healthy adults without recent acute infections or vaccinations were the donors. Turning to this clone: The antigen is unknown.

Source material: naive CD4+ T cells from PBMCs. Subset of the sample: CD45RA+ positively selected. The receptor was derived from a man between 18 and 29 years old in good health. Some clones in this sample may be carry-over from other donors' samples.

The CDR3 nucleotides read TGTGCCAGCAGCTTACTTGGACTAGCGGGAGATACGCAGTATTTT. Translation: CASSLLGLAGDTQYF. This chain links TRBV7-7 with TRBJ2-3; 11 positions match TRBD2. Germline assignment: CDR1 SSHAT and CDR2 FNYEAQ (reference sequence). V dropped 2 bases and J dropped 5; count of bases not matched to a gene: 3. The CDR3 is made up of 15 amino acids.